These T cell receptor beta chains were read from a single sample in a study of vaccination effects on CD4 cells after COVID-19. The data were produced by immunoSEQ multiplex PCR, yet TCRdb's version contains in-frame clones alone and is incomplete. Of some 68,000 clones in the sample, about 80% were seen once. Which antigens these TCRs recognize remains unknown. Sequencing used CD4+ T cells from PBMCs cultured with SARS-CoV-2 spike peptides, obtained before COVID-19 vaccination. These receptors originate from a human donor who received a COVID-19 vaccine. Each CDR3 is given with its conserved first and last residue. The D gene is left open where the match is weak. A clone size is listed for some rows: how often the clone was seen (once, few, many), or a class if it is expanded.

V gene,D gene,CDR3 length,clone size,J gene,CDR3 DNA,CDR3 protein
TRBV2,TRBD1,15,-,TRBJ2-5,TGTGCCAGCAGTGTCCGAGACAGGGGGCGAGAGACCCAGTACTTC,CASSVRDRGRETQYF
TRBV4-1,-,16,few,TRBJ1-1,TGCGCCAGCAGCCCAGTCCAGGGAAAAGGCGACACTGAAGCTTTCTTT,CASSPVQGKGDTEAFF
TRBV25-1,-,15,-,TRBJ2-5,TGTGCCAGCAGTGAATTTAAGGGGTCCTCGGAGACCCAGTACTTC,CASSEFKGSSETQYF
TRBV6-5,-,15,-,TRBJ1-1,TGTGCCACCTGGGACCCCAGAGGTAGGAACACTGAAGCTTTCTTT,CATWDPRGRNTEAFF
TRBV18,-,12,-,TRBJ2-3,TGTGCCAGCTCCCTAACCACAGATACGCAGTATTTT,CASSLTTDTQYF
TRBV18,-,15,-,TRBJ1-6,TGTGCCAGCTCACCACCGGGACGGACAAATTCACCCCTCCACTTT,CASSPPGRTNSPLHF
TRBV3-1/TRBV3-2,-,14,-,TRBJ2-5,TGTGCCAGCAGCCAAGCGGGGATCCAAGAGACCCAGTACTTC,CASSQAGIQETQYF
TRBV21-1,-,20,-,TRBJ1-5,TGTGCCAGCAGGGGGGAGGGCGGACAGGGCAGTTTAAGAGGCAATCAGCCCCAGCATTTT,CASRGEGGQGSLRGNQPQHF
TRBV23-1,-,14,few,TRBJ1-4,TGCGCCAGCACCCTAGGCGGGGGGAGAAGGGGACTGTTTTTT,CASTLGGGRRGLFF
TRBV2,-,14,-,TRBJ1-5,TGTGCCAGCCAGACGGCATATAGCAATCAGCCCCAGCATTTT,CASQTAYSNQPQHF
TRBV18,TRBD1,14,-,TRBJ1-2,TGTGCCAGCTCACCCGAACAGGGGCCCTATGGCTACACCTTC,CASSPEQGPYGYTF
TRBV4-2,-,15,few,TRBJ1-1,TGTGCCAGCAGCCAAGAAGAAGGGAGGGACACTGAAGCTTTCTTT,CASSQEEGRDTEAFF
TRBV5-3,TRBD2,15,-,TRBJ2-5,TGTGCCAGAAGCACAAACCCGGGACTAGAAGAGACCCAGTACTTC,CARSTNPGLEETQYF
TRBV7-3,TRBD2,16,once,TRBJ2-3,TGTGCCAGCAGCCCGGCCGCGGGGGGCTTCACAGATACGCAGTATTTT,CASSPAAGGFTDTQYF
TRBV9,TRBD1,15,once,TRBJ2-2,TGTGCCAGCAGCCCCAGACAGGGCGACACCGGGGAGCTGTTTTTT,CASSPRQGDTGELFF
TRBV30,-,11,-,TRBJ1-1,TGTGCCTGGAGTCAATGGGGAGAAGCTTTCTTT,CAWSQWGEAFF
TRBV28,-,14,-,TRBJ1-5,TGTGCCAGCAGCGACGAAAACAGGAATCAGCCCCAGCATTTT,CASSDENRNQPQHF
TRBV4-3,-,16,-,TRBJ2-5,TGCGCCAGCAGCCAAGGAAGGGCGACAGGTGGAGAGACCCAGTACTTC,CASSQGRATGGETQYF
TRBV28,-,18,-,TRBJ1-2,TGTGCCAGCACCACTGGCGACACAGGGACCCTCTCTAACTATGGCTACACCTTC,CASTTGDTGTLSNYGYTF
TRBV11-3,TRBD2,15,-,TRBJ2-1,TGTGCCAGCAGCTTAATCCCTAGCGGGGGTCATGAGCAGTTCTTC,CASSLIPSGGHEQFF
TRBV11-1,-,13,once,TRBJ1-1,TGTGCCAGCAGCTTATGGTCCGGGGCAGAAGCTTTCTTT,CASSLWSGAEAFF
TRBV7-9,-,15,-,TRBJ1-4,TGTGCCAGCACCTCCCTGTCGGGTCTGGGTGAAAAACTGTTTTTT,CASTSLSGLGEKLFF
TRBV6-5,-,15,-,TRBJ1-3,TGTGCCAGCACCGCCGTCTACGGGACTGGAAACACCATATATTTT,CASTAVYGTGNTIYF
TRBV5-8,TRBD1,14,-,TRBJ2-1,TGTGCCAGCAGCCCTAGGACAGGGGACAATGAGCAGTTCTTC,CASSPRTGDNEQFF
TRBV19,-,15,-,TRBJ1-2,TGTGCCAGTAGTCCTACAGGGATTTCCCTATTTGGCTACACCTTC,CASSPTGISLFGYTF
TRBV12-3/TRBV12-4,-,13,-,TRBJ1-5,TGTGCCAGCAGTTTAGCGGGCTATCAGCCCCAGCATTTT,CASSLAGYQPQHF
TRBV7-8,TRBD1,15,-,TRBJ1-2,TGTGCCAGCAGCTTAGTAAGGGGGCCCTCGCATGGCTACACCTTC,CASSLVRGPSHGYTF
TRBV6-1,-,15,-,TRBJ2-5,TGTGCCAGCAGTGAAAGGGGAATGTACCAAGAGACCCAGTACTTC,CASSERGMYQETQYF
TRBV6-6,-,12,-,TRBJ1-1,TGTGCCGCACGACAGCTGAACACTGAAGCTTTCTTT,CAARQLNTEAFF
TRBV18,-,13,-,TRBJ2-2,TGTGCCAGCTCACCGGACCGCACCGGGGAGCTGTTTTTT,CASSPDRTGELFF
TRBV4-1,-,16,-,TRBJ1-3,TGCGCCAGCAGCCACCCGAGAAACTCCTGGGGAAACACCATATATTTT,CASSHPRNSWGNTIYF
TRBV6-5,-,14,-,TRBJ1-5,TGTGCCAGCAGTTACGAGCGGGGGAATCAGCCCCAGCATTTT,CASSYERGNQPQHF
TRBV4-1,-,16,-,TRBJ2-2,TGCGCCAGCAGCCAAGGGAGGGGCATGGTCACCGGGGAGCTGTTTTTT,CASSQGRGMVTGELFF
TRBV19,-,17,-,TRBJ1-5,TGTGCCAGTAGAGGAGTACCGGGACTGAATAGCAATCAGCCCCAGCATTTT,CASRGVPGLNSNQPQHF
TRBV7-2,TRBD1,16,few,TRBJ2-2,TGTGCCAGCAGCTCTAAGAAGGGGGCGGACACCGGGGAGCTGTTTTTT,CASSSKKGADTGELFF
TRBV2,-,13,once,TRBJ1-4,TGTGCCAGCAGCCCTCTGGGGGATGAAAAACTGTTTTTT,CASSPLGDEKLFF
TRBV9,TRBD1,17,-,TRBJ2-2,TGTGCCAGCAGCGTAGCTTCGAGACAGGGCGACACCGGGGAGCTGTTTTTT,CASSVASRQGDTGELFF
TRBV10-1,TRBD2,16,-,TRBJ2-3,TGCGCCAGCAGTCCCGGTTTAGCGGGGAGGAGGGATACGCAGTATTTT,CASSPGLAGRRDTQYF
TRBV19,-,16,-,TRBJ1-6,TGTGCCAGTAGTATTATCGGACGCGTGGGGAGTTCACCCCTCCACTTT,CASSIIGRVGSSPLHF
TRBV7-3,TRBD1,13,few,TRBJ1-2,TGTGCCAGCAGCTTGACAGGGGAGCATGGCTACACCTTC,CASSLTGEHGYTF
TRBV29-1,-,9,few,TRBJ1-4,TGCAGAGTGGGGGAAAAACTGTTTTTT,CRVGEKLFF
TRBV9,TRBD2,17,once,TRBJ2-3,TGTGCCAGCACTTCGACAGCGGGGGAATCTAGCACAGATACGCAGTATTTT,CASTSTAGESSTDTQYF
TRBV6-5,TRBD2,14,once,TRBJ2-3,TGTGCCAGCTCCGGTGGGGGGGGTAGAGATACGCAGTATTTT,CASSGGGGRDTQYF
TRBV27,TRBD1,16,-,TRBJ2-4,TGTGCCAGCAGCCTCGGACAGGGCCGAGCCAAAAACATTCAGTACTTC,CASSLGQGRAKNIQYF
TRBV2,TRBD1,13,-,TRBJ1-4,TGTGCCAGCCGGGGACAGAGCAATGAAAAACTGTTTTTT,CASRGQSNEKLFF
TRBV5-1,TRBD1,14,once,TRBJ2-5,TGCGCCAGCAGCTTGGAGACAGGGACAGAGACCCAGTACTTC,CASSLETGTETQYF
TRBV5-1,TRBD1,14,-,TRBJ2-1,TGCGCCAGCAGCTTCGGACAGGGGGGAAATGAGCAGTTCTTC,CASSFGQGGNEQFF
TRBV5-1,-,15,-,TRBJ1-4,TGCGCCAGCAGTGCAGGAGATAGCACTAATGAAAAACTGTTTTTT,CASSAGDSTNEKLFF
TRBV5-1,-,15,-,TRBJ2-5,TGCGCCAGCAGCTTGGCAACCGGGTTAGTAGAGACCCAGTACTTC,CASSLATGLVETQYF
TRBV19,-,16,-,TRBJ2-2,TGTGCCAGTACCCCCCCAGGGAGCCTGGGATCCGGGGAGCTGTTTTTT,CASTPPGSLGSGELFF
TRBV6-5,-,14,-,TRBJ1-1,TGTGCCAGCAGCTTAACGGGGTATAGGGCTGAAGCTTTCTTT,CASSLTGYRAEAFF
TRBV2,-,11,-,TRBJ2-5,TGTGCCAGTTCCACTCAAGAGACCCAGTACTTC,CASSTQETQYF
TRBV24-1,TRBD1,15,-,TRBJ2-5,TGTGCCACCAGTGATTCAGGGACAGCACAAGAGACCCAGTACTTC,CATSDSGTAQETQYF
TRBV20-1,-,16,few,TRBJ1-5,TGCAGTGCTAGTCAATCCTCTGCCGGGGACGATCAGCCCCAGCATTTT,CSASQSSAGDDQPQHF
TRBV18,-,17,-,TRBJ1-4,TGTGCCAGCTCACAACAGGGTTTGATTTCAACTAATGAAAAACTGTTTTTT,CASSQQGLISTNEKLFF
TRBV5-4,-,15,-,TRBJ1-3,TGTGCCAGCATCAAACAGGGAAGCTCTGGAAACACCATATATTTT,CASIKQGSSGNTIYF